This T cell receptor (beta chain) was identified in a study of cytomegalovirus exposure and HLA in healthy donors. Study-wide points: Researchers catalogued roughly 150 TCR beta chains as cytomegalovirus-associated.

Germline V gives CDR1 MNHNS, CDR2 SASEGT. The CDR3 covers 14 residues. With 6 bases clipped from V and 7 bases from J, the junction kept 9 bases outside the gene matches. This donor's file did not include a recorded CMV serostatus. With 60 Vbeta and 13 Jbeta primers, the PCR was carried out. Original processing notes: Later work found around 85 million unique TCR beta chains, with 9.5 million to 14 million shared. Some clones are missing from TCRdb's copy, which holds only in-frame ones; the method was immunoSEQ multiplex PCR. The V and J calls and clone size were taken over from that table, and D and trimming were inferred from the DNA. The table lists 180,000 or so clones, 65% to 75% of them singletons. In its sample, this clone was seen a few times. Its antigen is not known.

The sequence was collected from a human donor in good health. The sequenced material came from PBMCs. The rearrangement links TRBV6-1 to TRBJ2-1; the match to TRBD1 covers 7 bases. The CDR3 DNA follows: TGTGCCAGCAGGAGAACAGGGGTTCGGAATGAGCAGTTCTTC. It specifies CASRRTGVRNEQFF.